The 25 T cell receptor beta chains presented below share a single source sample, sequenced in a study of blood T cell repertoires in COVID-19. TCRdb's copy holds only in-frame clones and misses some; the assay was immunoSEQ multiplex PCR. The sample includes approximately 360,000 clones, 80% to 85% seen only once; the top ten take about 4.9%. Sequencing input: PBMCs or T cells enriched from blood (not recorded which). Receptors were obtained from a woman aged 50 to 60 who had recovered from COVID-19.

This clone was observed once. CDR3 coding DNA: TGCAGCGTTGTGGGTCGGTCTCGGGGGGGGCGGAACACTGAAGCTTTCTTT. It codes for CSVVGRSRGGRNTEAFF. This rearrangement joins TRBV29-1 to TRBJ1-1; D perhaps matches TRBD1 (6 bases). This CDR3 has 17 residues. The germline gives CDR1 SQVTM, CDR2 ANQGSEA. V gave up 4 bases and J gave up 1 base, with 22 bases separating them.

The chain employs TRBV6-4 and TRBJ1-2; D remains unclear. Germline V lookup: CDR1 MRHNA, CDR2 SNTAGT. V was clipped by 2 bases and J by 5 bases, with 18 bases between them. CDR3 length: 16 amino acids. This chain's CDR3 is CASSDRFEGRGYGYTF. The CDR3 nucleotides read TGTGCCAGCAGTGACCGATTCGAGGGAAGAGGGTATGGCTACACCTTC.

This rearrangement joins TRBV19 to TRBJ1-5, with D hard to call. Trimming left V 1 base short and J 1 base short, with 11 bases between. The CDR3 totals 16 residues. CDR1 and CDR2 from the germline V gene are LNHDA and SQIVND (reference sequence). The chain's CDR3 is CASSIGQTISNQPQHF. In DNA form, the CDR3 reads TGTGCCAGTAGTATAGGGCAGACAATCAGCAATCAGCCCCAGCATTTT.

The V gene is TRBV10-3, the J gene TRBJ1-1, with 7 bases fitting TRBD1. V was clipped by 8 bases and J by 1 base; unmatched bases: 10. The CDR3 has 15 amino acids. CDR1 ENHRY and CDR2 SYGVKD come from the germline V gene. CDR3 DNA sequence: TGTGCCATCGGAGGGAGACAGGGAGCGAACACTGAAGCTTTCTTT. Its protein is CAIGGRQGANTEAFF.

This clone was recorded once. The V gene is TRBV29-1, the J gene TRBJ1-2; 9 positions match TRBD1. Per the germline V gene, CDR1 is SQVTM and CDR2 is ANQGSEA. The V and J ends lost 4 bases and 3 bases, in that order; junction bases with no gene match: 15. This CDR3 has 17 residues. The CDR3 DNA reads TGCAGCGTTGTCCAATTCCCGGGACAGGGCCGGGACTATGGCTACACCTTC. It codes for CSVVQFPGQGRDYGYTF. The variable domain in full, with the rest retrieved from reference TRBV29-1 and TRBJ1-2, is SAVISQKPSRDICQRGTSLTIQCQVDSQVTMMFWYRQQPGQSLTLIATANQGSEATYESGFVIDKFPISRPNLTFSTLTVSNMSPEDSSIYLCSVVQFPGQGRDYGYTFGSGTRLTVV.

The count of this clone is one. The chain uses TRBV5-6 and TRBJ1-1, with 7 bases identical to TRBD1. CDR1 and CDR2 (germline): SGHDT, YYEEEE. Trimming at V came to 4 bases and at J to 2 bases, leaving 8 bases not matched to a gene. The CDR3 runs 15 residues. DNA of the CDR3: TGTGCCAGCAGCGGAGGACAGGTGGCAAACACTGAAGCTTTCTTT. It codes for CASSGGQVANTEAFF.

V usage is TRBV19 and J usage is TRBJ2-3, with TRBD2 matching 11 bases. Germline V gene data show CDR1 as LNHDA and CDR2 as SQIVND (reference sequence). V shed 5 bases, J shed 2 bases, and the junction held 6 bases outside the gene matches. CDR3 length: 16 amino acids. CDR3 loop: CASSEGLAENTDTQYF. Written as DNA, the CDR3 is TGTGCCAGTAGTGAGGGACTAGCGGAAAACACAGATACGCAGTATTTT. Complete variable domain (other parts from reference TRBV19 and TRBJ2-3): DGGITQSPKYLFRKEGQNVTLSCEQNLNHDAMYWYRQDPGQGLRLIYYSQIVNDFQKGDIAEGYSVSREKKESFPLTVTSAQKNPTAFYLCASSEGLAENTDTQYFGPGTRLTVL.

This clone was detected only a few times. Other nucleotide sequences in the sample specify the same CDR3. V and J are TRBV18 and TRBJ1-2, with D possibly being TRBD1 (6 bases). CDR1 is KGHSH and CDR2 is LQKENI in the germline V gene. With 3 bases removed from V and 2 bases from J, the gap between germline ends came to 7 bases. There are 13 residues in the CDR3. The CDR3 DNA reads TGTGCCAGCTCACCGGACAGCAACTATGGCTACACCTTC. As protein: CASSPDSNYGYTF.

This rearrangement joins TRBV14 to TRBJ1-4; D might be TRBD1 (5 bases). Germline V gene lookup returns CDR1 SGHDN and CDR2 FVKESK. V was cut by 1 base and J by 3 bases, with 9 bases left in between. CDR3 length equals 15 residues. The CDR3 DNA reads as TGTGCCAGCAGCCAAGGTCCGGGGGCTAATGAAAAACTGTTTTTT. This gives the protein CASSQGPGANEKLFF.

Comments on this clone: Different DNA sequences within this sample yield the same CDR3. The CDR3 DNA is TGTGCCAGTAGTATACGGCTAGCGGGCCGCACAGATACGCAGTATTTT. The encoded protein is CASSIRLAGRTDTQYF. The chain has TRBV19 and TRBJ2-3; 8 nucleotides match TRBD2. The V and J ends lost 2 bases and 1 base, in that order; junction bases with no gene match: 5. Looked up from germline, CDR1 is LNHDA and CDR2 is SQIVND (reference sequence). This CDR3 is built from 16 residues.

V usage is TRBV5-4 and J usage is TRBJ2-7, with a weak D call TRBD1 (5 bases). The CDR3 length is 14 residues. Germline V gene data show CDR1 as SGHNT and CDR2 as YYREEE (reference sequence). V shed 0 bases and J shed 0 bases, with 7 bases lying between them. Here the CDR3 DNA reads TGTGCCAGCAGCTTGGAAGACAGCTCCTACGAGCAGTACTTC. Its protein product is CASSLEDSSYEQYF.

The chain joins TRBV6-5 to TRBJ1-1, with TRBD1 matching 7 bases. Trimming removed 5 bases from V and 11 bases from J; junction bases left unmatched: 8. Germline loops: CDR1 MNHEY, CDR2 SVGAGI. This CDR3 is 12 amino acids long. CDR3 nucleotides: TGTGCCAGCAGTCGTACAGGGGAGTTGGCTTTCTTT. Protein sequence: CASSRTGELAFF.

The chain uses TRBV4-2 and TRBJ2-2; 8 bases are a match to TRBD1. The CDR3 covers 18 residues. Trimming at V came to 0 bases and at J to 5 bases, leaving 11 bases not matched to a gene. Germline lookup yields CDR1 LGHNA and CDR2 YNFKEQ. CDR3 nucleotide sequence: TGTGCCAGCAGCCAAGACAGATTGAGGACAGGGTCAACCGGGGAGCTGTTTTTT. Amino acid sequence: CASSQDRLRTGSTGELFF.

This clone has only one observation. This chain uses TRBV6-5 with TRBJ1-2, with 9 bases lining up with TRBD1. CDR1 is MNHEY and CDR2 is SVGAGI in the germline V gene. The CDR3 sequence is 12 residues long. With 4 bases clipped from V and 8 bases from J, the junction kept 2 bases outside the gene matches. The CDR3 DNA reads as TGTGCCAGCAGTTTTGGGACAGGGGGCTACACCTTC. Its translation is CASSFGTGGYTF.

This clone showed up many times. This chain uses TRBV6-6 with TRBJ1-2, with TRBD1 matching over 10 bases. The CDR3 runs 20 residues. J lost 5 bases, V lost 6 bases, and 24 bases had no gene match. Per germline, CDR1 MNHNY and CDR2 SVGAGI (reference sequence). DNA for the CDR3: TGTGCCAGCAGCCAAGGGTATTTATCATCCGGGACAGGGGTAGAGTATGGCTACACCTTC. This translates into CASSQGYLSSGTGVEYGYTF.

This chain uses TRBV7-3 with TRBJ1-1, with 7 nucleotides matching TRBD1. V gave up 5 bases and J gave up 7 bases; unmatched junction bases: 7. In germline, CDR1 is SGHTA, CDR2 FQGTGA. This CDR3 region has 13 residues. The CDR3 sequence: CASSHQGQHEAFF. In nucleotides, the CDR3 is TGTGCCAGCAGCCACCAGGGACAGCATGAAGCTTTCTTT. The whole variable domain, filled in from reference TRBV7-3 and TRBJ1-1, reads GAGVSQTPSNKVTEKGKYVELRCDPISGHTALYWYRQSLGQGPEFLIYFQGTGAADDSGLPNDRFFAVRPEGSVSTLKIQRTERGDSAVYLCASSHQGQHEAFFGQGTRLTVV.

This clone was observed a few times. CDR3 region: CASRGTVHSTDTQYF. CDR3 in DNA: TGCGCCAGCAGAGGGACAGTCCACAGCACAGATACGCAGTATTTT. The chain links TRBV5-1 to TRBJ2-3; 7 bases match TRBD1. This CDR3 has 15 residues. Germline trimming cut 5 bases from V and 0 bases from J; bases unmatched to any gene: 6. Germline CDR1 SGHRS, CDR2 YFSETQ.

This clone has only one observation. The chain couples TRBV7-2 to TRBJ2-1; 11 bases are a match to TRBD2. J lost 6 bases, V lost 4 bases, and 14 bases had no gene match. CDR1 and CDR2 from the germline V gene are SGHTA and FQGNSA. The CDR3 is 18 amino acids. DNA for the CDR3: TGTGCCAGCAGCTCATATAATCCTGGACTAGCGGGTGTCAATGAGCAGTTCTTC. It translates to CASSSYNPGLAGVNEQFF. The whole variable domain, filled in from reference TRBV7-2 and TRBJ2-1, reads GAGVSQSPSNKVTEKGKDVELRCDPISGHTALYWYRQSLGQGLEFLIYFQGNSAPDKSGLPSDRFSAERTGGSVSTLTIQRTQQEDSAVYLCASSSYNPGLAGVNEQFFGPGTRLTVL.

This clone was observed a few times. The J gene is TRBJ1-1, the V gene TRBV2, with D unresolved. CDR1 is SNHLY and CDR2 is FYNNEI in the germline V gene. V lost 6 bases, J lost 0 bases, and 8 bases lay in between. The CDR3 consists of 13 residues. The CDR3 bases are TGTGCCAGCAGACCGGGAATGAACACTGAAGCTTTCTTT. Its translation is CASRPGMNTEAFF.

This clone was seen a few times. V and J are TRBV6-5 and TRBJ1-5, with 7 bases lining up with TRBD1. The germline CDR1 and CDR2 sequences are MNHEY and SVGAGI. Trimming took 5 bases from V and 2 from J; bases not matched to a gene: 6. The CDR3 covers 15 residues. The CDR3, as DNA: TGTGCCAGCAGTCGACAGGGCATTGGCAATCAGCCCCAGCATTTT. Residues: CASSRQGIGNQPQHF.

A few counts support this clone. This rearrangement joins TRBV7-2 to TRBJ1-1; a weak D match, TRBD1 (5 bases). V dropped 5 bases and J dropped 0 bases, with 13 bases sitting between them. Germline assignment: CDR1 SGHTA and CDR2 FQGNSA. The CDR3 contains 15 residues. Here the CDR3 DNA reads TGTGCCAGCAGCCTATTTGACAGAATGAACACTGAAGCTTTCTTT. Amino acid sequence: CASSLFDRMNTEAFF.

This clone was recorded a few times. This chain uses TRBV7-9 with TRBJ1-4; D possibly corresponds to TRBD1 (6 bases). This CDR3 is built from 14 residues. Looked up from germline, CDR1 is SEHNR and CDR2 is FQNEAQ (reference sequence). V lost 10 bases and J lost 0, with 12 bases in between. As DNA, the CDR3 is TGTGCCACCCAACAGGGACCAACTAATGAAAAACTGTTTTTT. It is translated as CATQQGPTNEKLFF.

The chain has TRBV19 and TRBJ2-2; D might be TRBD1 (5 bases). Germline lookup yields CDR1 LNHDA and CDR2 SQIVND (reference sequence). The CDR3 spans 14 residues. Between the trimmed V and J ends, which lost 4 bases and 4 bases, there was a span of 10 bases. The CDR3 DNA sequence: TGTGCCAGTAGTAGGCAGGGCACCACCGGGGAGCTGTTTTTT. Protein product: CASSRQGTTGELFF.

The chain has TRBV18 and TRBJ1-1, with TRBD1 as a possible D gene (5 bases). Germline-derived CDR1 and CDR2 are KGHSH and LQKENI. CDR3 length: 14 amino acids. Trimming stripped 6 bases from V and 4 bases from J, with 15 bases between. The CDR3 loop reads CASSPPGRATEAFF. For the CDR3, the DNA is TGTGCCAGCTCCCCCCCAGGGAGGGCCACTGAAGCTTTCTTT.

CDR3 residues: CASSYSGTGDVYGYTF. For the CDR3, the DNA is TGTGCCAGCAGTTACTCTGGGACAGGCGACGTCTATGGCTACACCTTC. V gene TRBV6-2 or TRBV6-3 combines with J gene TRBJ1-2; 8 bases agree with TRBD1. This CDR3 has 16 residues. With V trimmed by 0 bases and J by 4 bases, 7 bases remained unmatched. Germline V gives CDR1 MNHEY, CDR2 SVGEGT.